This TCR beta chain was captured in a study of T cells in women clearing cervical HPV infection. As for the study in general: Case blood was drawn a median approximately 21 weeks after lesion detection. Study findings and constraints: CIN3+ cases had significantly higher TCR richness than controls; evenness did not differ. Controls had more TRBV6-7 (about 0.16%) than cases (roughly 0.11%).

CDR1 SGHRS and CDR2 YFSETQ come from the germline V gene. V lost 4 bases, J lost 0 bases, and 15 bases lay in between. The CDR3 is 16 amino acids. MY09/MY11 PCR detected cervical HPV DNA; dot-blot assigned genotypes. Clones were sequenced by immunoSEQ multiplex PCR, and TCRdb holds only the in-frame ones, with some missing. The repertoire table contains 20,000 or so clones. Comment on this clone: Its antigen is still unknown. The CDR3 is cut off 3 residues early in the read; its end comes from the germline J gene.

The sequence derives from a woman aged 18 to 69 with a cervical HPV16 infection that either progressed to CIN3+ or cleared (not recorded which). The sample comprised blood buffy coat. This rearrangement joins TRBV5-1 to TRBJ2-3; D possibly corresponds to TRBD1 (6 bases). CDR3 sequence reads: CASSPREGDSTDTQYF. The CDR3 DNA, read in part, is TGCGCCAGCAGCCCTCGTGAGGGGGACAGCACAGATACG.